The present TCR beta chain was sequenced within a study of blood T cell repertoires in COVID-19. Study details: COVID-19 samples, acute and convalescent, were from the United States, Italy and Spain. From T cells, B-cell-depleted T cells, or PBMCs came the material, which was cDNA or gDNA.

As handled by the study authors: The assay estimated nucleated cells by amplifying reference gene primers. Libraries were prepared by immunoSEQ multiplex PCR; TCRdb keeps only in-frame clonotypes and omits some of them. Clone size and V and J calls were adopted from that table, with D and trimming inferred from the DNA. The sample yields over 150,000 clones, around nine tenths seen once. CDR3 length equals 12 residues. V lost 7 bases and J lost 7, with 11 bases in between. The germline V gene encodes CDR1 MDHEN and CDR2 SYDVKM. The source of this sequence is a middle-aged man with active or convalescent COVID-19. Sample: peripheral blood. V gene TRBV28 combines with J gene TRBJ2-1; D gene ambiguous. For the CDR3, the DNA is TGTGCCAGCACTACAATCGGGAATGAGCAGTTCTTC. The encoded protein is CASTTIGNEQFF.